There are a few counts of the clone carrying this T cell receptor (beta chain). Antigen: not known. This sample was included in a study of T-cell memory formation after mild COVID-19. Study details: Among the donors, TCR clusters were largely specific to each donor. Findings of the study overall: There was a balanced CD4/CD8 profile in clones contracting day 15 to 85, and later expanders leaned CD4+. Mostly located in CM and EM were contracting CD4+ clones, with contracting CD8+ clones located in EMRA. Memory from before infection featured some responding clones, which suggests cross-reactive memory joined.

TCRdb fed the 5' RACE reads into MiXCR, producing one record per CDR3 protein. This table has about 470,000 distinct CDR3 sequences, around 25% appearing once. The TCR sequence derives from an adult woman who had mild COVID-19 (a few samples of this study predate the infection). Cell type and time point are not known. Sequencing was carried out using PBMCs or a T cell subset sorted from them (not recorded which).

The CDR3 nucleotides read TGTGCCACCAGCAGAGGCCAGGGAATCGCCTACAATGAGCAGTTCTTC. Translating gives CATSRGQGIAYNEQFF. V and J are TRBV15 and TRBJ2-1; maybe TRBD1 (5 bases). The germline gives CDR1 LNHNV, CDR2 YYDKDF (reference sequence). This CDR3 comprises 16 residues. V shed 1 base and J shed 2 bases, with 12 bases lying between them.